This TCR beta chain is drawn from a study of blood T cell repertoires in COVID-19. Across the whole study: Researchers got acute and convalescent COVID-19 samples from the United States, Italy and Spain. Nucleic acid was either cDNA or gDNA, and it came from T cells, B-cell-depleted T cells, or PBMCs.

How the authors handled the data: Estimates of nucleated cell counts were drawn from the amplification of reference gene primers. Repertoires were generated with immunoSEQ multiplex PCR, while TCRdb's copy carries only in-frame clones and drops some. V and J calls and clone size are given by that table; D and trimming were obtained from the DNA. Among 100,000 to 140,000 clones listed, about nine tenths were seen once. The CDR3 has 11 residues. Germline V CDR1 and CDR2: SGDLS, YYNGEE. For this clone: Mismatch with germline at one junction end may stem from a read error.

The chain employs TRBV9 and TRBJ1-2; D not resolved. The receptor's source is a man aged 45 to 65 with active or convalescent COVID-19. The sequenced sample was peripheral blood. The CDR3: CASSVLGWVGF. The CDR3 bases are TGTGCCAGCAGCGTATTGGGCTGGGTCGGTTTC.